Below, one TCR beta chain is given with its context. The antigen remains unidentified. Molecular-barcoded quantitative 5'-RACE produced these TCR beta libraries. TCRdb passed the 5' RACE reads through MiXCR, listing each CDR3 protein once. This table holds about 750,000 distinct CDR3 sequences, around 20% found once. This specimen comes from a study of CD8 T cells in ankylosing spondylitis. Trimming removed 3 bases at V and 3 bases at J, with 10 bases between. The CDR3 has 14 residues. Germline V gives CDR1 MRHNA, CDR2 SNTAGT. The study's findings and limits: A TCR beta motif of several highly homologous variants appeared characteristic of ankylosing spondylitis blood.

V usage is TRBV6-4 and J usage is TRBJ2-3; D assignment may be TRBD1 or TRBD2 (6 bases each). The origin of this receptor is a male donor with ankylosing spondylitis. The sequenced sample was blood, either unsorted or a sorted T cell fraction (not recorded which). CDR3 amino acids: CASSESGATDTQYF. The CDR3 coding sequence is TGTGCCAGCAGTGAATCGGGGGCAACAGATACGCAGTATTTT.